This TCR beta chain was sequenced during a study of T cell responses to AZD1222 COVID-19 vaccine. Study-wide results and caveats: CD4 TCRs associated with vaccination spanned spike, dominating at 160-218 and 743-854. Only after the peak T cell response were repertoires sampled. Baseline seropositivity occurred in only a handful of AZD1222 recipients. Reports indicate that nearly half of spike-specific TCRs are directed at unmutated variant regions.

Germline-derived CDR1 and CDR2 are KGHSH and LQKENI. Trimming took 4 bases from V and 1 from J; bases not matched to a gene: 5. This CDR3 contains 15 residues. About this clone itself: The antigen is unknown.

The method was immunoSEQ multiplex PCR; TCRdb's version includes in-frame clones alone and lacks a portion of them. This sample has approximately 140,000 clones, with about 91% found just once. Sequences were derived from peripheral blood, sampled on day 0 of AZD1222 vaccination. This TCR was recovered from an adult in good health. The chain combines TRBV18 with TRBJ2-7; TRBD2 matches 9 bases. DNA for the CDR3: TGTGCCAGCTCACTGACTAGCGGATTATCCTACGAGCAGTACTTC. It translates to CASSLTSGLSYEQYF.